This TCR beta chain was documented in a study of blood T cells in healthy people across ages. A sample-barcoded 5' primer and a J-beta primer mix were used in a second PCR of about 7 to 12 cycles. TCRdb ran MiXCR on the 5' RACE reads and lists one entry per CDR3 protein. The sample has a few hundred thousand distinct CDR3 sequences; about a quarter are singletons. Between the trimmed V and J ends, which lost 5 bases and 4 bases, there was a span of 14 bases. The germline V gene encodes CDR1 SEHNR and CDR2 FQNEAQ (reference sequence). This CDR3 is built from 14 residues. This clonotype was seen only a few times. This sample also belongs to another study, concerning T cells of mothers and their children. In that study: Mothers gave over 9.5 million TCR beta CDR3 reads each, and children several million each.

The rearrangement uses TRBV7-9 and TRBJ1-2, with D tentatively TRBD1 (5 bases). Sequenced: blood. This TCR derives from a boy aged 2-15 years in good health. The CDR3 nucleotides read TGTGCCAGCAGCGGGACCAAAAGCCGCTATGGCTACACCTTC. Protein product: CASSGTKSRYGYTF.